These 8 T cell receptor beta chains originate from one sample sequenced in a study of T-cell memory formation after mild COVID-19. TCRdb passed the 5' RACE reads through MiXCR, listing each CDR3 protein once. The sample has 360,000 or so distinct CDR3 sequences, over 25% seen once. The sample comprised PBMCs or a T cell subset sorted from them (not recorded which). The origin of the receptors is an adult woman who had mild COVID-19 (a few samples of this study predate the infection). Cell type and time point are not known.

The chain joins TRBV12-3 or TRBV12-4 to TRBJ1-5; D may be TRBD1 (5 bases). There are 15 residues in the CDR3. V was pared by 7 bases and J by 1 base, with 14 bases between. Written as DNA, the CDR3 is TGTGCCAGCACACTTCCTGGGGGAAGCAATCAGCCCCAGCATTTT. Protein sequence: CASTLPGGSNQPQHF.

This clonotype was picked up a small number of times. This sequence joins TRBV5-1 and TRBJ2-4; D gene ambiguous. Germline V gene data show CDR1 as SGHRS and CDR2 as YFSETQ. This CDR3 has 14 residues. V was shortened by 5 bases and J by 0 bases, with 9 bases between the two germline ends. The DNA of the CDR3 is TGCGCCAGCAGTCATGGCATAGCCAAAAACATTCAGTACTTC. It specifies CASSHGIAKNIQYF. Full variable domain (rest looked up from reference TRBV5-1 and TRBJ2-4): KAGVTQTPRYLIKTRGQQVTLSCSPISGHRSVSWYQQTPGQGLQFLFEYFSETQRNKGNFPGRFSGRQFSNSRSEMNVSTLELGDSALYLCASSHGIAKNIQYFGAGTRLSVL.

This clonotype was observed a handful of times. The chain couples TRBV9 to TRBJ2-2, with 13 bases fitting TRBD2. The CDR3 is 17 amino acids. V was clipped by 10 bases and J by 3 bases; unmatched bases: 12. The germline V gene has CDR1 SGDLS and CDR2 YYNGEE. For the CDR3, the DNA is TGTGCCTCCGCGACCCAGGGACTAGCGGGGCACACCGGGGAGCTGTTTTTT. This gives the protein CASATQGLAGHTGELFF.

The table lists this clonotype with many counts. This rearrangement joins TRBV6-4 to TRBJ2-3, with 9 positions matching TRBD2. Trimming removed 6 bases from V and 5 bases from J; junction bases left unmatched: 9. The V gene's germline CDR1 is MRHNA and CDR2 SNTAGT. The CDR3 has 15 amino acids. For the CDR3, the DNA is TGTGCCAGCAGAGAGGGACTAGCCTTGAGAGATACGCAGTATTTT. This gives the protein CASREGLALRDTQYF.

The rearrangement joins TRBV5-4 to TRBJ2-1; 12 bases match TRBD2. The CDR3 totals 16 residues. V gave up 6 bases and J gave up 7 bases; unmatched junction bases: 11. Germline V CDR1 and CDR2: SGHNT, YYREEE (reference sequence). CDR3 in amino acids: CASNRILAGGLNEQFF. The DNA for the CDR3 is TGTGCCAGCAATAGGATACTAGCGGGGGGCCTAAATGAGCAGTTCTTC.

This clonotype was counted between two and nine times. The rearrangement joins TRBV12-3 or TRBV12-4 to TRBJ1-5, with D possibly TRBD1 on 5 matching bases. V was cut by 4 bases and J by 1 base, with 11 bases left in between. The CDR3 sequence is 15 residues long. As DNA, the CDR3 is TGTGCCAGCAGTTCGGCAGGGAAGAGCAATCAGCCCCAGCATTTT. Translated: CASSSAGKSNQPQHF.

The V and J genes are TRBV3-1 and TRBJ1-1, with 8 bases that match TRBD1. V dropped 5 bases and J dropped 6; count of bases not matched to a gene: 5. Germline V gene data show CDR1 as LGHDT and CDR2 as YNNKEL (reference sequence). The CDR3 extends over 13 amino acids. The chain's CDR3 is CASSSRQGSEAFF. CDR3 in DNA: TGTGCCAGCAGCTCCCGACAGGGGTCTGAAGCTTTCTTT.

V and J are TRBV29-1 and TRBJ1-2; 8 positions match TRBD1. The germline V gene has CDR1 SQVTM and CDR2 ANQGSEA. The V segment lost 4 bases and the J segment 5 bases; nucleotides outside the gene matches: 3. This CDR3 has 12 residues. The DNA for the CDR3 is TGCAGCGTTGTCCGACAGGGGTATGGCTACACCTTC. Protein sequence: CSVVRQGYGYTF.